Below, 8 T cell receptor beta chains from the same sample are listed, as sequenced in a study of identical twins (dated by TCRdb to 2016 to 2017). Library creation used 5' RACE. Sequencing instrument: Illumina HiSeq 2000. Starting from the raw public reads, TCRdb applied fastp trimming at Q25, assembled clones with MiXCR and retained in-frame beta chains. Every distinct CDR3 protein forms one entry, paired with its most common genes and DNA. Here the sample has a few hundred thousand distinct CDR3 sequences; about 10% occur a single time. 9% to 10% of the sample is taken by the ten largest. The source material was memory T cells sorted from blood. The cell subset or site label corresponds to: CD45RO+ enriched T cells. Every receptor here comes from a man in his forties or fifties in good health.

This clonotype was counted between two and nine times. This chain connects TRBV14 to TRBJ2-1; D remains unclear. The CDR3 has 12 residues. The germline CDR1 and CDR2 sequences are SGHDN and FVKESK. Trimming took 2 bases from V and 6 from J, leaving 5 bases between them. CDR3 DNA sequence: TGTGCCAGCAGCCAAAGCCGCAATGAGCAGTTCTTC. It encodes CASSQSRNEQFF. Filled out from reference TRBV14 and TRBJ2-1, the complete variable domain reads EAGVTQFPSHSVIEKGQTVTLRCDPISGHDNLYWYRRVMGKEIKFLLHFVKESKQDESGMPNNRFLAERTGGTYSTLKVQPAELEDSGVYFCASSQSRNEQFFGPGTRLTVL.

Many counts were recorded for this clonotype. The chain employs TRBV12-3 or TRBV12-4 and TRBJ2-2; D may match TRBD1 or TRBD2 (6 bases each). The CDR3 is 16 amino acids. Trimming stripped 6 bases from V and 6 bases from J, with 20 bases between. CDR3 protein: CASSPMGGAAAGELFF. The CDR3 nucleotides read TGTGCCAGCAGCCCAATGGGGGGCGCCGCGGCCGGGGAGCTGTTTTTT.

This clonotype was counted many times. J is TRBJ2-5 and V is TRBV5-6, with a tentative D call TRBD2 (6 bases). Germline values: CDR1 SGHDT, CDR2 YYEEEE. CDR3 size: 15 residues. The V and J ends lost 0 bases and 3 bases respectively, with 12 bases between them. The CDR3 loop reads CASSLVRGTEETQYF. The CDR3 DNA follows: TGTGCCAGCAGCTTGGTTCGCGGGACGGAAGAGACCCAGTACTTC.

The rearrangement links TRBV7-2 to TRBJ2-1; 16 positions match TRBD2. The germline gives CDR1 SGHTA, CDR2 FQGNSA. V shed 5 bases and J 10 bases; nucleotides not matched to a gene: 11. The CDR3 spans 17 residues. Here the CDR3 DNA reads TGTGCCAGCAGCACAACCGGGACTAGCGGGAGGGCCAGAGAGCAGTTCTTC. This codes for CASSTTGTSGRAREQFF.

The chain recombines TRBV10-3 with TRBJ1-2; D may be TRBD1 (6 bases). This CDR3 has 13 amino acids. The germline V gene encodes CDR1 ENHRY and CDR2 SYGVKD. V was cut by 7 bases and J by 7 bases, with 16 bases left in between. CDR3 sequence: CAINQDGGSGYTF. DNA for the CDR3: TGTGCCATCAATCAGGACGGGGGCTCTGGCTACACCTTC.

The chain has TRBV28 and TRBJ2-5; D possibly uses TRBD1 or TRBD2 (7 bases each). The CDR3 has 16 amino acids. Per the germline V gene, CDR1 is MDHEN and CDR2 is SYDVKM. V lost 1 base to trimming and J lost 2 bases, with 14 bases between them. CDR3 bases: TGTGCCAGCAGTTTATTGGCAGGGGGAGGGCAAGAGACCCAGTACTTC. Translated, it gives CASSLLAGGGQETQYF.

This clonotype was picked up many times. This chain uses TRBV5-1 with TRBJ2-2, with TRBD1 identical over 10 bases. Germline assignment: CDR1 SGHRS and CDR2 YFSETQ. Unmatched junction bases numbered 7, after V lost 4 bases and J lost 4 bases. The CDR3 runs 16 residues. CDR3 sequence reads: CASSETGGAGTGELFF. The CDR3 DNA sequence: TGCGCCAGCAGCGAGACAGGGGGCGCCGGCACCGGGGAGCTGTTTTTT.

This clonotype was detected a few times. The V and J genes are TRBV11-3 and TRBJ2-1, with D unclear. Trimming shortened V by 8 bases and J by 4 bases, and 9 bases separated the two germline ends. Germline V gene sequence: CDR1 SGHNT, CDR2 YENEEA. CDR3 size: 12 residues. This chain's CDR3 is CASAGGYNEQFF. For the CDR3, the DNA is TGTGCCAGCGCCGGTGGGTACAATGAGCAGTTCTTC.